This T cell receptor beta chain is drawn from a study of OX40 agonist ivuxolimab in advanced cancers. On the study more broadly: Patients received ivuxolimab, an agonistic anti-OX40 (CD134) antibody. Study-wide findings and caveats: Circulating CD4+ and CD8+ T cells showed clonal expansion by week 6 at 0.1 to 3.0 mg/kg. Researchers report that CD8+ T cells had, on average, more expanded clones than CD4+.

Profiled with immunoSEQ multiplex PCR; TCRdb holds only in-frame clones, not every one. This sample has tens of thousands of clones, with roughly 90% found just once. Between the trimmed V and J ends, which lost 1 base and 6 bases, there was a span of 21 bases. This CDR3 region has 16 residues. The germline gives CDR1 GTSNPN, CDR2 SVGIG (reference sequence). In the case of this clone: As yet, its antigen is unknown.

The chain has TRBV30 and TRBJ1-1, with D possibly being TRBD1 (5 bases). The source is an adult with an advanced solid tumor such as melanoma, head and neck, liver or kidney cancer. The specimen was CD4+ or CD8+ T cells sorted from blood, collected in a trial of the OX40 agonist ivuxolimab. The CDR3: CAWSGDGIGLGPEAFF. In nucleotides, the CDR3 is TGTGCCTGGAGTGGGGACGGTATAGGTTTAGGCCCTGAAGCTTTCTTT.